This TCR beta chain was observed in a study of blood T cells in healthy people across ages (dated by TCRdb to 2013 to 2016). The study in broad terms: In model experiments, template switching captured roughly one uniquely barcoded TCR beta cDNA molecule for every two T cells. To avoid experimental bias, donors of different ages were spread randomly across the sequencing lanes. To track age-related changes in TCR beta repertoire diversity, the study relied on deep sequencing normalized with unique cDNA molecular identifiers. Using the same blood draw, the study looked at two additional independent replicas of 1 million unique cDNA reads for two donors, one aged 18 to 29 and the other aged 80 or older. Donors were grouped into four age groups: young (average roughly 17 years), middle-aged (around 39), aged (62) and long-lived (over 80).

The 35 to 40 donors, aged about 6 to 95 years, were systemically healthy Caucasian individuals from Russia. About 10 milliliters of peripheral blood were drawn from each donor into EDTA-treated Vacutainer tubes. Ficoll-Paque density-gradient centrifugation was used to isolate PBMCs, with at least 6.5 million per sample. Total RNA was extracted from PBMCs with Trizol reagent, with at least 5.5 micrograms obtained per sample. The percentages of naive CD45RAhigh/CD27high T cells were determined by flow cytometry on a PBMC aliquot from every donor. The table lists this clonotype with a few counts. Its antigen remains undetermined. Base qualities were left out, and no much larger clone turns up one base away. Receptor libraries were prepared by 5' RACE. The reads were generated on an Illumina HiSeq 2500. The second PCR ran for about 6 to 12 cycles and used a J-beta primer mix along with a sample-barcoded 5' primer. A template-switch 5' adaptor carrying 12 random nucleotides introduced a unique molecular identifier onto each TCR beta cDNA molecule. Each sample yielded at least 2.5 million CDR3-containing paired-end reads. All of the RNA was converted into first-strand cDNA using the Mint cDNA synthesis kit, with a TRBC-specific oligonucleotide serving as the primer. Following uracil-DNA glycosylase treatment, a first 18-cycle PCR with universal primers M1SS and BC2_uni_R was performed on all cDNA. Per the original workflow: For normalization, 1 million high-quality reads, each with a distinct molecular identifier, were randomly selected from each sample. Reads with shared molecular identifiers were discarded instead of being binned into consensus sequences. MiTCR, set to a Q25 quality threshold and the strictest error-elimination algorithm, was used for CDR3 identification, clonotype clustering and error correction. Lower-bound total TCR beta diversity was estimated with a nonparametric unseen species model using Euler transformation. TCRdb reworked the public reads: Q25 trimming with fastp, MiXCR clone assembly, productive beta chains retained. Each CDR3 protein appears once, grouped with its most common genes and DNA. These V and J calls rely on TCRdb rather than the paper's analysis. Within this sample are some 860,000 distinct CDR3 sequences, with around three fifths of them counted one time only. The ten largest clones capture around 25% of the sample.

Paper-wide results and their limitations: A strong correlation was found between observed TCR beta diversity and the percentage of naive T cells measured by flow cytometry. Total diversity estimates from one million sequenced T cells were considered lower bounds and underestimates. Conclusive comparison of naive and antigen-experienced compartments was prevented by the profiling of bulk unsorted PBMCs. Compared with the aged group, the long-lived group had more naive CD4+ T cells, fewer expanded clones and increased TCR diversity, a pattern suggesting age selection. As age increased, observed TCR beta diversity per million T cells dropped in a roughly linear way, and a significant reduction was already evident by age 40. The CMV infection status of donors was not known, potentially confounding age-related changes in expanded clonotypes.

The receptor was derived from a man aged 35 to 55 in good health. Sequenced material: blood.

Here the CDR3 is given as CASSLTEGATVSYGYTF. DNA sequence: TGTGCCAGCAGCTTAACCGAGGGGGCGACGGTCTCCTATGGCTACACCTTC. The V gene is TRBV7-2 and the J gene is TRBJ1-2; 7 bases in the middle match TRBD1. Trimming removed 2 bases from V and 4 bases from J; the gene matches leave 13 bases unexplained. Reading from cysteine to phenylalanine, the CDR3 counts 17 amino acids. CDR3 DNA only is kept here, 51 bases in frame from base 1. CDR1 and CDR2 are read off the germline V gene as SGHTA and FQGNSA.